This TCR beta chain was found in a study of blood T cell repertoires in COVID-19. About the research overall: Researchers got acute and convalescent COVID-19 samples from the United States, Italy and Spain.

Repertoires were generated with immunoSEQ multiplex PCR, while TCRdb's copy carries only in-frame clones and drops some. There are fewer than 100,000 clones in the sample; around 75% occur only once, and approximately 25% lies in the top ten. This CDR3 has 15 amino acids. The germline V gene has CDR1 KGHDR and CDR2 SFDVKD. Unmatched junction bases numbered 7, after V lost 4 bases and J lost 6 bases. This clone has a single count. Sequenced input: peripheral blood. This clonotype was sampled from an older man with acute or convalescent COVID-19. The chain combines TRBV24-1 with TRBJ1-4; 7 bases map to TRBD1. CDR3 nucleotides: TGTGCCACCAGTGAATCAGGGGGGAGTTATGAAAAACTGTTTTTT. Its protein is CATSESGGSYEKLFF.